This T cell receptor (beta chain) was documented in a study of Graves' ophthalmopathy and Graves' hyperthyroidism. Study details: Specimen type is peripheral blood, obtained at initial diagnosis before any treatment.

Findings and caveats of the study: Also, most clonotypes expanded in the thyroid above 0.001 frequency appeared in blood. The model flagged ophthalmopathy progression at about 68% sensitivity and around 77% specificity.

The germline V and J ends were trimmed by 4 bases and 7 bases, with 10 bases remaining between them. CDR3 length: 12 amino acids. Looked up from germline, CDR1 is SGHTA and CDR2 is FQGNSA. This clonotype was picked up a small number of times. Its antigen is currently unknown. TCR beta CDR3 amplification used RNA transcripts. The authors performed first-round RT-PCR with HTBI primers and then a second-round multiplex PCR. Each CDR3 protein gets one entry after TCRdb re-called the multiplex PCR reads with MiXCR. In the table there are about 210,000 distinct CDR3 sequences, roughly 29% of which are singletons.

The V and J genes are TRBV7-2 and TRBJ1-1; the D is unclear. The sample was peripheral blood. The receptor's source is a man aged 50 to 60 with Graves' ophthalmopathy. CDR3 in amino acids: CASSYEGFEAFF. In DNA, the CDR3 is TGTGCCAGCAGCTACGAGGGATTTGAAGCTTTCTTT.